The 26 T cell receptor beta chains listed next were all sequenced from one sample in a study of early T cells in non-severe SARS-CoV-2 infection. TCRdb reanalysed the 5' RACE reads using MiXCR and keeps one entry per CDR3 protein. The table includes just over 65,000 distinct CDR3 sequences, 13% detected once. The sequencing input was whole blood. These receptors all come from an adult who was a healthcare worker with PCR-confirmed SARS-CoV-2 infection or an uninfected control (not recorded which).

This clonotype was seen at least ten times. The J gene is TRBJ2-4, the V gene TRBV19; 13 bases are a match to TRBD2. Trimming took 7 bases from V and 3 from J; bases not matched to a gene: 9. CDR1 is LNHDA and CDR2 is SQIVND in the germline V gene (reference sequence). The CDR3 loop spans 17 amino acids. The CDR3 region has the DNA TGTGCCAGTATGCGACTAGCGGGAGGCAAAGGCAAAAACATTCAGTACTTC. Translation: CASMRLAGGKGKNIQYF.

This clonotype was recorded many times. At one end the junction does not follow the germline gene, possibly because of a read error. V and J are TRBV14 and TRBJ2-6; D ambiguous. The CDR3 is 17 amino acids. Germline values: CDR1 SGHDN, CDR2 FVKESK. The CDR3 sequence: CASSWASATSRANVLTF. CDR3 bases: TGTGCCAGCAGCTGGGCCTCGGCTACCTCTCGGGCCAACGTCCTGACTTTC. Together with reference TRBV14 and TRBJ2-6, the CDR3 gives the full variable domain: EAGVTQFPSHSVIEKGQTVTLRCDPISGHDNLYWYRRVMGKEIKFLLHFVKESKQDESGMPNNRFLAERTGGTYSTLKVQPAELEDSGVYFCASSWASATSRANVLTFGAGSRLTVL.

This clonotype was picked up a small number of times. The chain combines TRBV10-2 with TRBJ1-5; unclear D gene. Germline V lookup: CDR1 WSHSY, CDR2 SAAADI. The CDR3 is 13 amino acids. V dropped 6 bases and J dropped 0 bases, with 6 bases sitting between them. The CDR3 sequence is CASSRYSNQPQHF. The CDR3 DNA is TGCGCCAGCAGCCGATATAGCAATCAGCCCCAGCATTTT.

The chain is built from TRBV27 and TRBJ2-1; D unclear. The ends were cut back, 7 bases at V and 0 bases at J, with 22 bases in the middle. Germline assignment: CDR1 MNHEY and CDR2 SMNVEV (reference sequence). The CDR3 extends over 18 amino acids. CDR3 residues: CASIKRLSVSSSYNEQFF. The CDR3 nucleotides are TGTGCCAGCATTAAAAGGCTTTCGGTTTCTAGCTCCTACAATGAGCAGTTCTTC.

This clonotype was counted at least ten times. The V and J genes are TRBV4-1 and TRBJ1-4; 7 bases fit TRBD1. Germline V gene data show CDR1 as MGHRA and CDR2 as YSYEKL. This CDR3 contains 13 residues. Losses at the gene ends were 3 bases for V and 8 bases for J; bases not matched to a gene: 3. The DNA of the CDR3 is TGCGCCAGCAGCCAGATACAGGGGGAAAAACTGTTTTTT. It is translated as CASSQIQGEKLFF.

The J gene is TRBJ2-3, the V gene TRBV25-1; the match to TRBD2 covers 7 bases. CDR1 is MGHDK and CDR2 is SYGVNS in the germline V gene. V shed 3 bases and J 4 bases; nucleotides not matched to a gene: 1. The CDR3 consists of 13 residues. The CDR3 DNA is TGTGCCAGCAGTGACCGGGGGGCAGATACGCAGTATTTT. Protein sequence: CASSDRGADTQYF.

The sample holds a few counts of this clonotype. The chain joins TRBV10-3 to TRBJ2-3, with 7 positions matching TRBD2. Germline V CDR1 and CDR2: ENHRY, SYGVKD. The CDR3 loop spans 12 amino acids. The ends lost 11 bases at V and 2 bases at J; junction bases unmatched: 4. CDR3 loop: CAVGTTTDTQYF. The CDR3 region has the DNA TGTGCCGTAGGGACTACCACAGATACGCAGTATTTT.

This clonotype was seen repeatedly, ten times or more. The chain combines TRBV9 with TRBJ2-1; D gene ambiguous. Trimming pared 0 bases from V and 5 bases from J, leaving 6 bases between. The germline V gene has CDR1 SGDLS and CDR2 YYNGEE. The CDR3 has 13 residues. The CDR3 reads CASSVDGDNEQFF. The CDR3, as DNA: TGTGCCAGCAGCGTAGACGGCGACAATGAGCAGTTCTTC.

In its sample, this clonotype was seen many times. This chain uses TRBV10-3 with TRBJ1-2; perhaps TRBD1 as D (5 bases). V lost 4 bases and J lost 1, with 10 bases in between. Germline lookup yields CDR1 ENHRY and CDR2 SYGVKD. There are 14 residues in the CDR3. The CDR3 reads CAISGPQVNYGYTF. CDR3 sequence (DNA): TGTGCCATCAGTGGGCCACAGGTTAACTATGGCTACACCTTC.

This clonotype was detected only a few times. The rearrangement joins TRBV14 to TRBJ1-3; D unresolved. The V end was cut by 5 bases, the J end by 0 bases, with 11 bases between. Looked up from germline, CDR1 is SGHDN and CDR2 is FVKESK. This CDR3 comprises 15 residues. CDR3: CASSSRWSSGNTIYF. As DNA, the CDR3 is TGTGCCAGCAGCTCCCGATGGAGCTCTGGAAACACCATATATTTT.

This clonotype was picked up a small number of times. The rearrangement joins TRBV27 to TRBJ1-6; D gene ambiguous. The CDR3 consists of 15 residues. The V and J ends lost 3 bases and 10 bases respectively, with 16 bases between them. Germline assignment: CDR1 MNHEY and CDR2 SMNVEV (reference sequence). CDR3 amino acids: CASSFISSDFSPLHF. The DNA of the CDR3 is TGTGCCAGCAGTTTTATATCATCAGATTTCTCACCCCTCCACTTT.

V usage is TRBV7-8 and J usage is TRBJ1-1; D not resolved. Per germline, CDR1 SGHVS and CDR2 FQNEAQ. The CDR3 extends over 15 amino acids. Trimming took 5 bases from V and 4 from J, leaving 17 bases between them. This CDR3 is CASSASDYRGTEAFF. The CDR3 bases are TGTGCCAGCAGCGCCTCCGACTATCGGGGCACTGAAGCTTTCTTT.

In this sample, this clonotype turned up a few times. The chain links TRBV12-3 or TRBV12-4 to TRBJ2-7; 11 nucleotides agree with TRBD1. The CDR3 length is 15 residues. The trim removed 6 bases at V and 2 bases at J, leaving 6 bases unmatched. As DNA, the CDR3 is TGTGCCAGCAGCCCGGGGACAGGGGGAGCCTACGAGCAGTACTTC. Protein sequence: CASSPGTGGAYEQYF.

This clonotype has a count of ten or more. J is TRBJ1-1 and V is TRBV11-2; a weak D match, TRBD1 (6 bases). With 0 bases removed from V and 8 bases from J, the gap between germline ends came to 10 bases. Germline V gives CDR1 SGHAT, CDR2 FQNNGV. The CDR3 covers 13 residues. The CDR3 region has the DNA TGTGCCAGCAGCTTAGATTCCGGGACAGAAGCTTTCTTT. This translates into CASSLDSGTEAFF.

The chain carries TRBV5-1 and TRBJ2-7; 9 nucleotides line up with TRBD1. J lost 0 bases, V lost 5 bases, and 6 bases had no gene match. The CDR3 extends over 15 amino acids. CDR1 is SGHRS and CDR2 is YFSETQ in the germline V gene. The CDR3 here is CASRQQGASSYEQYF. Here the CDR3 DNA reads TGCGCCAGCAGGCAACAGGGGGCCAGCTCCTACGAGCAGTACTTC.

This sequence joins TRBV29-1 and TRBJ2-5; 8 bases fit TRBD1. CDR1 and CDR2 (germline): SQVTM, ANQGSEA. This CDR3 contains 14 residues. V shed 7 bases and J 5 bases; nucleotides not matched to a gene: 12. Written as DNA, the CDR3 is TGCAGCGGGCGGCAGGGGGCGCGAGCCGAGACCCAGTACTTC. This gives the protein CSGRQGARAETQYF.

This clonotype was seen many times. This chain links TRBV29-1 with TRBJ1-1; D gene uncertain. CDR1 and CDR2 (germline): SQVTM, ANQGSEA. The CDR3 length is 13 residues. Trimming shortened V by 6 bases and J by 0 bases, and 11 bases separated the two germline ends. The CDR3 sequence is CSVWTAMNTEAFF. The CDR3 nucleotides are TGCAGCGTCTGGACGGCGATGAACACTGAAGCTTTCTTT.

This clonotype was seen a handful of times. This rearrangement joins TRBV12-3 or TRBV12-4 to TRBJ2-1; TRBD2 matches 7 bases. The ends lost 7 bases at V and 0 bases at J; junction bases unmatched: 6. The CDR3 extends over 15 amino acids. CDR3 sequence: CASISGGGSYNEQFF. DNA for the CDR3: TGTGCCAGCATTTCGGGGGGAGGCTCCTACAATGAGCAGTTCTTC.

CDR3 sequence reads: CSARWDLQKDTQYF. CDR3 in DNA: TGCAGTGCTAGATGGGACCTGCAGAAAGATACGCAGTATTTT. The chain carries TRBV20-1 and TRBJ2-3; D may match TRBD1 or TRBD2 (5 bases each). The CDR3 contains 14 residues. Germline values: CDR1 DFQATT, CDR2 SNEGSKA (reference sequence). V gave up 2 bases and J gave up 5 bases, with 14 bases separating them.

This clonotype was observed at least ten times. The chain recombines TRBV6-2 or TRBV6-3 with TRBJ2-5; 7 bases are a match to TRBD2. V lost 0 bases and J lost 3; bases outside the gene matches: 7. Per the germline V gene, CDR1 is MNHEY and CDR2 is SVGEGT. This CDR3 spans 16 amino acids. CDR3: CASSYSTSGVEETQYF. The DNA for the CDR3 is TGTGCCAGCAGTTACTCGACCAGCGGGGTGGAAGAGACCCAGTACTTC.

This clonotype appeared a few times. V usage is TRBV14 and J usage is TRBJ1-6; weak D call: TRBD1 (6 bases). The CDR3 covers 17 residues. Per germline, CDR1 SGHDN and CDR2 FVKESK. V lost 1 base and J lost 2, with 12 bases in between. CDR3 sequence (DNA): TGTGCCAGCAGCCAAGGCCAGGGGAGACCCTATAATTCACCCCTCCACTTT. Translated, it gives CASSQGQGRPYNSPLHF.

J is TRBJ2-3 and V is TRBV9, with TRBD2 as a possible D gene (5 bases). This CDR3 is 15 amino acids long. V lost 0 bases, J lost 2 bases, and 10 bases lay in between. Germline CDR1 and CDR2: SGDLS and YYNGEE. The CDR3, as DNA: TGTGCCAGCAGCGTAGGGAGGTCGTACACAGATACGCAGTATTTT. Translation: CASSVGRSYTDTQYF. Using reference TRBV9 and TRBJ2-3 for the parts outside the CDR3, the full variable domain is DSGVTQTPKHLITATGQRVTLRCSPRSGDLSVYWYQQSLDQGLQFLIQYYNGEERAKGNILERFSAQQFPDLHSELNLSSLELGDSALYFCASSVGRSYTDTQYFGPGTRLTVL.

The gene calls are TRBV5-4 and TRBJ2-7; D is unresolved. The V gene's germline CDR1 is SGHNT and CDR2 YYREEE (reference sequence). This CDR3 has 14 amino acids. V lost 0 bases, J lost 5 bases, and 12 bases lay in between. Written as DNA, the CDR3 is TGTGCCAGCAGCTTGGTTCCAGGTATCCACGAGCAGTACTTC. It encodes CASSLVPGIHEQYF. The full variable domain, with the rest looked up from reference TRBV5-4 and TRBJ2-7, is ETGVTQSPTHLIKTRGQQVTLRCSSQSGHNTVSWYQQALGQGPQFIFQYYREEENGRGNFPPRFSGLQFPNYSSELNVNALELDDSALYLCASSLVPGIHEQYFGPGTRLTVT.

This clonotype appeared a few times. As DNA, the CDR3 is TGTGCCAGCAGTTCGGCGGGAGCTGACTACGAGCAGTACTTC. Translating gives CASSSAGADYEQYF. This sequence joins TRBV28 and TRBJ2-7, with TRBD2 identical over 7 bases. Germline CDR1 MDHEN, CDR2 SYDVKM. V shed 4 bases, J shed 3 bases, and the junction held 6 bases outside the gene matches. The CDR3 contains 14 residues.

The V gene is TRBV9, the J gene TRBJ2-1; 8 nucleotides align to TRBD1. Germline loops: CDR1 SGDLS, CDR2 YYNGEE. V trimming: 0 bases; J trimming: 3 bases; junction bases outside the gene matches: 2. CDR3 length equals 15 residues. The CDR3 nucleotides are TGTGCCAGCAGCGTAGGGGGACAGGTCTACAATGAGCAGTTCTTC. Translating it yields CASSVGGQVYNEQFF. Together with reference TRBV9 and TRBJ2-1, the CDR3 gives the full variable domain: DSGVTQTPKHLITATGQRVTLRCSPRSGDLSVYWYQQSLDQGLQFLIQYYNGEERAKGNILERFSAQQFPDLHSELNLSSLELGDSALYFCASSVGGQVYNEQFFGPGTRLTVL.

The rearrangement links TRBV10-3 to TRBJ2-1; 7 nucleotides line up with TRBD2. The germline CDR1 and CDR2 sequences are ENHRY and SYGVKD. V trimming: 9 bases; J trimming: 2 bases; junction bases outside the gene matches: 7. This CDR3 has 14 residues. The CDR3 DNA reads as TGTGCCATAGGGAGGGCCCCGACCTACAATGAGCAGTTCTTC. This translates into CAIGRAPTYNEQFF.